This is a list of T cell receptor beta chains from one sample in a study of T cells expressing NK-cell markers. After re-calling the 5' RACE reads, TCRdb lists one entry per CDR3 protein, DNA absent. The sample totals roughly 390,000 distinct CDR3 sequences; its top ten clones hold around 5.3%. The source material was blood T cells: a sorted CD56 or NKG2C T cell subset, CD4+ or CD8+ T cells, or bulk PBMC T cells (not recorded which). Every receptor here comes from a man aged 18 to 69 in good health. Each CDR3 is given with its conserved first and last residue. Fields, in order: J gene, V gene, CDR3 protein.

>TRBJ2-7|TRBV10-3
CAGGSGGARPGEQYF
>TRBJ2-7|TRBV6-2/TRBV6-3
CASRLSMGQIYEQYF
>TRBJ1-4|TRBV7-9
CASSRFLDTTNEKLFF
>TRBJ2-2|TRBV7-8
CASSRTGVNTGELFF
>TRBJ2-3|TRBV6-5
CASSYSIGASSTDTQYF
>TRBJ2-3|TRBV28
CASSTPTSGQGGTQYF
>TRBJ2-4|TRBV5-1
CASRAGTLAKNIQYF
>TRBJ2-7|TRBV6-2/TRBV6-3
CASSYLATNYEQYF
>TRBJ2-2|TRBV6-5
CASSYSIYQSVTGELFF
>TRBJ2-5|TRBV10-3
CAISEDGGLTGQYF
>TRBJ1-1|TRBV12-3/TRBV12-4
CASSRHEVRGAFF
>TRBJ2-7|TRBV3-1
CASSQKYRGGEQYF
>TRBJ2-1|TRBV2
CASSEGLAGRFF
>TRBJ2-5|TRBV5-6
CASSFSGGAKTQYF
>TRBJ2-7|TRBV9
CASSVESGDISYEQYF
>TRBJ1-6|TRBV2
CASSLQGSSSPLHF
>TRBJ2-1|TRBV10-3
CAISESRTVSYNEQFF
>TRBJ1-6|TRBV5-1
CASSLGQTGGPLHF
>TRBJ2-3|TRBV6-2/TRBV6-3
CASSKKALAASTDTQYF
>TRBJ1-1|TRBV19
CTVRGPMGTEAFF
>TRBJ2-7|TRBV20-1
CSATTGEHLREQYF
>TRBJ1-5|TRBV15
CATNSQVSNQPQHF
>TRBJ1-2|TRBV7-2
CASSPSDRKYGYTF
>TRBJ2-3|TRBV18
CASSPKGRDTQYF
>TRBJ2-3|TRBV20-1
CSARGLAGTDTQYF
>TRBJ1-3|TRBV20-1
CSASPRRVSGNTIYF
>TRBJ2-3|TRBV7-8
CASSLAATITTDTQYF
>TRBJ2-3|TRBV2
CASEASGVGTDTQYF
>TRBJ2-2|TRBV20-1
CSATDRAKYTGELFF
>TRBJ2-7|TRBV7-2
CASSGRWSRRSYEQYF
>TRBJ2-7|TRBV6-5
CASSYSGGAPSYEQYF
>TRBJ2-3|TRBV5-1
CASSSGRPVTDTQYF
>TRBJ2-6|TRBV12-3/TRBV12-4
CASSHQTSGRTGANVLTF
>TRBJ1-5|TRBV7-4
CASSFETGGNQPQHF
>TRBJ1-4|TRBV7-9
CASSLTVGEKLFF
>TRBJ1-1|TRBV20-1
CSAGKTGGTEAFF
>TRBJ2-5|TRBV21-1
CASSKVGRQETQYF